The sequence of this T cell receptor beta chain was determined in a study of blood T cell repertoires in COVID-19. The germline V and J ends were trimmed by 3 bases and 4 bases, with 15 bases remaining between them. CDR1 is SEHNR and CDR2 is FQNEAQ in the germline V gene (reference sequence). This CDR3 has 15 residues. Original processing notes: Quantification of nucleated cells was approximated via reference gene primer amplification. Profiled with immunoSEQ multiplex PCR; TCRdb holds only in-frame clones, not every one. Clone size and V and J calls were adopted from that table, with D and trimming inferred from the DNA. The sample yields 250,000 to 350,000 clones, around 87% seen once.

This chain uses TRBV7-9 with TRBJ2-5; a weak D match, TRBD2 (6 bases). The sequencing input was peripheral blood. This TCR derives from a woman aged 50 to 65 who had recovered from COVID-19. Here the CDR3 reads CASSFLGGDGETQYF. The CDR3 nucleotides are TGTGCCAGCAGCTTCCTGGGCGGGGACGGAGAGACCCAGTACTTC.